These 5 T cell receptor beta chains originate from one sample sequenced in a study of cytomegalovirus exposure and HLA in healthy donors. This PCR relied on a set of 60 Vbeta primers and 13 Jbeta primers. Some clones are missing from TCRdb's copy, which holds only in-frame ones; the method was immunoSEQ multiplex PCR. The table records 35,000 to 50,000 clones, around 58% of them present only once. Input material: PBMCs. The source of these receptors is a man aged 55-75 years in good health and CMV-seropositive.

This chain joins TRBV5-6 and TRBJ1-4, with 8 bases that match TRBD1. There are 16 residues in the CDR3. V lost 3 bases and J lost 4; bases outside the gene matches: 8. Germline V gene data show CDR1 as SGHDT and CDR2 as YYEEEE. The CDR3 sequence: CASSSQEDRDNEKLFF. For the CDR3, the DNA is TGTGCCAGCAGCTCGCAAGAGGACAGGGATAATGAAAAACTGTTTTTT.

This sequence joins TRBV4-2 and TRBJ2-2; TRBD1 matches 9 bases. CDR1 is LGHNA, CDR2 YNFKEQ, per germline. The trim removed 0 bases at V and 2 bases at J, leaving 7 bases unmatched. The CDR3 length is 18 residues. The CDR3 coding sequence is TGTGCCAGCAGCCAAGATATCTCGGGACAGGGAAACACCGGGGAGCTGTTTTTT. This sequence encodes CASSQDISGQGNTGELFF.

This sequence joins TRBV27 and TRBJ2-1, with 9 bases fitting TRBD2. Germline trimming cut 0 bases from V and 2 bases from J; bases unmatched to any gene: 11. CDR1 and CDR2 from the germline V gene are MNHEY and SMNVEV (reference sequence). This CDR3 is built from 19 residues. The CDR3 DNA sequence: TGTGCCAGCAGTTTATCCCCTCTTACTAGCGGGCGGACCTACAATGAGCAGTTCTTC. This translates into CASSLSPLTSGRTYNEQFF.

Here the CDR3 DNA reads TGTGCCAGCGGGAGACAGGGAGGCTCACCCCTCCACTTT. It translates to CASGRQGGSPLHF. The chain couples TRBV6-1 to TRBJ1-6; 7 nucleotides line up with TRBD1. Germline V gene sequence: CDR1 MNHNS, CDR2 SASEGT. V lost 8 bases, J lost 10 bases, and 8 bases stayed unmatched. The CDR3 sequence is 13 residues long.

The V call is TRBV11-2, the J call TRBJ2-3; 15 bases match TRBD2. The ends lost 5 bases at V and 0 bases at J; junction bases unmatched: 6. CDR1 and CDR2 from the germline V gene are SGHAT and FQNNGV. The CDR3 has 18 amino acids. CDR3 nucleotide sequence: TGTGCCAGCAGCGAAGGACTAGCGGGAGGGAGGAGCACAGATACGCAGTATTTT. Translating gives CASSEGLAGGRSTDTQYF. Based on the CDR3 plus reference TRBV11-2 and TRBJ2-3, the full variable domain is EAGVAQSPRYKIIEKRQSVAFWCNPISGHATLYWYQQILGQGPKLLIQFQNNGVVDDSQLPKDRFSAERLKGVDSTLKIQPAKLEDSAVYLCASSEGLAGGRSTDTQYFGPGTRLTVL.